A single sample gave rise to the 31 T cell receptor beta chains below, sequenced in a study of graft-versus-host responses after intestinal transplantation. These receptors have no known antigen. Measured with immunoSEQ multiplex PCR; TCRdb has only the in-frame clones, and not every one. The sample has some 76,000 clones; 87% are singletons. The source was unstimulated CD8+ T cells sorted from spleen or lymph node cells, collected before transplant. Every receptor here comes from a human donor who was the organ donor for an intestinal transplant.

The chain joins TRBV4-1 to TRBJ1-1; D is unclear. Deletions cut 0 bases from V and 10 bases from J, with 18 bases between. Looked up from germline, CDR1 is MGHRA and CDR2 is YSYEKL. CDR3 length: 15 residues. The CDR3 protein is CASSQDSGNWVSAFF. The CDR3 nucleotides read TGCGCCAGCAGCCAAGACTCGGGAAATTGGGTGTCAGCTTTCTTT.

This rearrangement joins TRBV9 to TRBJ2-1; 12 bases map to TRBD2. The trim removed 2 bases at V and 7 bases at J, leaving 7 bases unmatched. The CDR3 is 16 residues long. Germline V gives CDR1 SGDLS, CDR2 YYNGEE. Written as DNA, the CDR3 is TGTGCCAGCAGCGTTGCTAGCGGGGGGGCCGAGAATGAGCAGTTCTTC. It is translated as CASSVASGGAENEQFF.

The J gene is TRBJ2-2, the V gene TRBV4-1, with TRBD2 matching 8 bases. Looked up from germline, CDR1 is MGHRA and CDR2 is YSYEKL. The junction had 4 bases not matched to a gene; V was cut back by 0 bases and J by 1 base. The CDR3 consists of 17 residues. CDR3 in amino acids: CASSQEPSGGNTGELFF. The CDR3 coding sequence is TGCGCCAGCAGCCAAGAACCCAGCGGGGGGAACACCGGGGAGCTGTTTTTT.

The chain carries TRBV6-4 and TRBJ2-3, with TRBD2 matching 8 bases. V lost 6 bases, J lost 1 base, and 3 bases stayed unmatched. The V gene's germline CDR1 is MRHNA and CDR2 SNTAGT. The CDR3 contains 14 residues. The CDR3 loop reads CASSPGGGTDTQYF. The CDR3, as DNA: TGTGCCAGCAGCCCCGGGGGGGGCACAGATACGCAGTATTTT.

The V gene is TRBV27, the J gene TRBJ2-1, with D unresolved. The V end lost 6 bases, the J end lost 6 bases, and 6 bases lay between the germline ends. Germline V gene sequence: CDR1 MNHEY, CDR2 SMNVEV (reference sequence). The CDR3 runs 11 residues. CDR3 nucleotides: TGTGCCAGCAGCAACGCCAATGAGCAGTTCTTC. Its translation: CASSNANEQFF.

The V and J genes are TRBV7-3 and TRBJ1-5; 9 bases fit TRBD1. After removal of 5 bases from V and 3 bases from J, the junction contained 23 bases not matched to a gene. CDR3 length equals 21 residues. Looked up from germline, CDR1 is SGHTA and CDR2 is FQGTGA. CDR3 sequence reads: CASSPPGQGPIKIQNNQPQHF. The CDR3 DNA sequence: TGTGCCAGCAGCCCTCCGGGACAGGGACCCATTAAGATACAAAACAATCAGCCCCAGCATTTT.

The CDR3 bases are TGTGCCAGCAGGGCCCGGACGGGACGGGATCAGCCCCAGCATTTT. Amino acids: CASRARTGRDQPQHF. The chain combines TRBV28 with TRBJ1-5; D possibly corresponds to TRBD1 (5 bases). Trimming cost V 6 bases and J 5 bases, with 17 bases left between them. Germline V gene sequence: CDR1 MDHEN, CDR2 SYDVKM. The CDR3 is 15 residues long.

V gene TRBV6-5 combines with J gene TRBJ2-1; D is uncertain. The CDR3 spans 11 residues. The germline CDR1 and CDR2 sequences are MNHEY and SVGAGI. Trimming removed 5 bases from V and 11 bases from J, with 10 bases in between. CDR3: CASSHNEKQFF. CDR3 in DNA: TGTGCCAGCAGTCACAACGAAAAGCAGTTCTTC.

This clone occurred once. The chain has TRBV28 and TRBJ1-6, with 9 bases matching TRBD1. Germline V gene data show CDR1 as MDHEN and CDR2 as SYDVKM. The CDR3 has 15 residues. V was pared by 5 bases and J by 6 bases, with 5 bases of the junction left unmatched. The CDR3 region is CASSKRDRANSPLHF. Written as DNA, the CDR3 is TGTGCCAGCAGTAAACGGGACAGGGCTAATTCACCCCTCCACTTT.

This chain joins TRBV5-5 and TRBJ2-1; D not certain. CDR3 length: 11 residues. Germline V gene sequence: CDR1 SGHKS, CDR2 YYEKEE (reference sequence). Trimming shortened V by 2 bases and J by 8 bases, and 5 bases separated the two germline ends. CDR3 amino acids: CASSFLDEQFF. In nucleotides, the CDR3 is TGTGCCAGCAGCTTTTTAGATGAGCAGTTCTTC.

The chain couples TRBV16 to TRBJ2-2; D not resolved. From germline, CDR1 is KGHSY and CDR2 FQNENV. The length of the CDR3 is 11 residues. The V gene lost 3 bases and the J gene lost 4 bases, with 0 bases spanning the gap. The CDR3 nucleotides are TGTGCCAGCAGCCACACCGGGGAGCTGTTTTTT. Translated, it gives CASSHTGELFF.

The rearrangement uses TRBV10-1 and TRBJ2-3; 7 nucleotides align to TRBD2. CDR3 length: 17 residues. Trimming at V came to 4 bases and at J to 1 base, leaving 11 bases not matched to a gene. Germline CDR1 WNHNN, CDR2 SYGVQD (reference sequence). Here the CDR3 DNA reads TGCGCCAGCAGTGGGACTACTAGCGCTTCGGGCACAGATACGCAGTATTTT. This sequence encodes CASSGTTSASGTDTQYF.

The J gene is TRBJ2-1, the V gene TRBV11-2; D possibly corresponds to TRBD2 (5 bases). The CDR3 sequence is 15 residues long. Germline assignment: CDR1 SGHAT and CDR2 FQNNGV. Trimming shortened V by 5 bases and J by 2 bases, and 13 bases separated the two germline ends. The CDR3: CASSQRVLTYNEQFF. CDR3 bases: TGTGCCAGCAGCCAGAGGGTACTCACCTACAATGAGCAGTTCTTC.

This clone came up a few times. The chain is built from TRBV2 and TRBJ1-1, with D possibly TRBD1 on 6 matching bases. V was shortened by 6 bases and J by 6 bases, with 17 bases between the two germline ends. The germline gives CDR1 SNHLY, CDR2 FYNNEI. This CDR3 comprises 14 residues. The chain's CDR3 is CASRFRQGMAEAFF. CDR3 nucleotide sequence: TGTGCCAGCAGGTTTAGGCAGGGGATGGCTGAAGCTTTCTTT.

This chain uses TRBV5-6 with TRBJ1-2; a weak D match, TRBD1 (6 bases). V was trimmed by 3 bases and J by 3 bases, leaving 15 bases between them. The CDR3 sequence is 15 residues long. Germline lookup yields CDR1 SGHDT and CDR2 YYEEEE. As DNA, the CDR3 is TGTGCCAGCAGCTGGGGTGGTGAGGGGGACTATGGCTACACCTTC. This gives the protein CASSWGGEGDYGYTF.

This chain uses TRBV7-9 with TRBJ1-1; D unclear. This CDR3 region has 15 residues. Trimming removed 1 base from V and 1 base from J, with 10 bases in between. Germline V gene lookup returns CDR1 SEHNR and CDR2 FQNEAQ (reference sequence). The CDR3 bases are TGTGCCAGCAGCTTAGAGCCAGGCCGGAACACTGAAGCTTTCTTT. This codes for CASSLEPGRNTEAFF.

The chain links TRBV29-1 to TRBJ1-2; tentative D call: TRBD1 (5 bases). The CDR3 consists of 11 residues. Per germline, CDR1 SQVTM and CDR2 ANQGSEA. Trimming pared 7 bases from V and 6 bases from J, leaving 12 bases between. The CDR3 bases are TGCAGCGCCCTAGGGGTTCATGGCTACACCTTC. Translation: CSALGVHGYTF.

This chain joins TRBV10-2 and TRBJ1-1; D might be TRBD1 (6 bases). Germline V gene lookup returns CDR1 WSHSY and CDR2 SAAADI. V shed 6 bases and J shed 6 bases, with 14 bases lying between them. The CDR3 length is 13 residues. CDR3 residues: CASRTGSGAEAFF. In nucleotides, the CDR3 is TGCGCCAGCAGAACAGGGTCCGGCGCTGAAGCTTTCTTT.

This clone has just one count. J is TRBJ2-3 and V is TRBV9; TRBD1 matches at 9 bases. Germline CDR1 is SGDLS and CDR2 is YYNGEE. The CDR3 covers 16 residues. Losses at the gene ends were 4 bases for V and 4 bases for J; bases not matched to a gene: 10. The CDR3 spells CASSLGGQGQADTQYF. The CDR3 bases are TGTGCCAGCAGCCTGGGGGGACAGGGTCAGGCAGATACGCAGTATTTT.

The CDR3 coding sequence is TGTGCCAGCAGCTTAAGGGGCTACAATGAGCAGTTCTTC. Translating it yields CASSLRGYNEQFF. The chain links TRBV13 to TRBJ2-1; perhaps TRBD1 as D (5 bases). The CDR3 has 13 amino acids. V lost 2 bases and J 3 bases, leaving 5 bases between the germline ends. Germline CDR1 and CDR2: PRHDT and FYEKMQ (reference sequence).

The genes are TRBV28 and TRBJ1-2; a possible D gene is TRBD1 (5 bases). Trimming took 5 bases from V and 0 from J, leaving 13 bases between them. This CDR3 has 15 residues. Germline CDR1 MDHEN, CDR2 SYDVKM. CDR3 coding DNA: TGTGCCAGCAGTCCCCTGGCAGGGACTAACTATGGCTACACCTTC. Amino acid sequence: CASSPLAGTNYGYTF.

This clone has more than one count but fewer than ten. The CDR3 DNA reads as TGTGCCAGCAAAAGTCCAGGGGACTACGAGCAGTACTTC. It specifies CASKSPGDYEQYF. The V and J genes are TRBV28 and TRBJ2-7; D is perhaps TRBD1 (6 bases). There are 13 residues in the CDR3. The germline gives CDR1 MDHEN, CDR2 SYDVKM. V lost 7 bases and J lost 3, with 13 bases in between.

This clone has a handful of counts. The junction and the germline gene differ at one end; a read error may be behind it. The CDR3 sequence is CASSELGTVNF. The CDR3 DNA follows: TGTGCCAGCAGTGAATTAGGGACAGTGAACTTC. V usage is TRBV6-1 and J usage is TRBJ2-7; TRBD1 aligns across 7 bases. The CDR3 length is 11 residues. Germline CDR1 is MNHNS and CDR2 is SASEGT.

As for this clone: One end of the junction varies from germline; a read error may be responsible. The gene calls are TRBV7-9 and TRBJ1-1, with D tentatively TRBD1 (5 bases). The germline V gene has CDR1 SEHNR and CDR2 FQNEAQ (reference sequence). The CDR3 consists of 14 residues. The CDR3 bases are TGTGCCAGCAGCTTAGCTCGACGTCAGGGTGAATCTTTCTTT. This sequence encodes CASSLARRQGESFF.

The chain couples TRBV7-6 to TRBJ2-7, with D unclear. The V end lost 0 bases, the J end lost 2 bases, and 5 bases lay between the germline ends. This CDR3 comprises 13 residues. Germline values: CDR1 SGHVS, CDR2 FNYEAQ. Written as DNA, the CDR3 is TGTGCCAGCAGCTTAGCCCCAGCCTACGAGCAGTACTTC. Translated: CASSLAPAYEQYF.

The chain combines TRBV4-1 with TRBJ2-3, with 10 bases that match TRBD2. The CDR3 is made up of 18 amino acids. V shed 0 bases, J shed 0 bases, and the junction held 6 bases outside the gene matches. In germline, CDR1 is MGHRA, CDR2 YSYEKL. The DNA for the CDR3 is TGCGCCAGCAGCCAAGAGGGGATAGCGGGGGGTAGCACAGATACGCAGTATTTT. Its translation is CASSQEGIAGGSTDTQYF.

V is TRBV19 and J is TRBJ1-1; D perhaps matches TRBD1 (5 bases). The germline gives CDR1 LNHDA, CDR2 SQIVND (reference sequence). This CDR3 comprises 13 residues. V lost 9 bases, J lost 1 base, and 12 bases lay in between. CDR3: CASWGEGNTEAFF. In nucleotides, the CDR3 is TGTGCCAGCTGGGGGGAGGGGAACACTGAAGCTTTCTTT.

The V and J genes are TRBV11-2 and TRBJ1-4, with TRBD1 identical over 8 bases. CDR1 is SGHAT, CDR2 FQNNGV, per germline. This CDR3 comprises 14 residues. Unmatched junction bases numbered 5, after V lost 4 bases and J lost 7 bases. DNA for the CDR3: TGTGCCAGCAGCTCCGGACAGGGAGGTGAAAAACTGTTTTTT. The encoded protein is CASSSGQGGEKLFF.

The V and J genes are TRBV11-2 and TRBJ2-1; D perhaps matches TRBD2 (5 bases). The V end lost 11 bases, the J end lost 0 bases, and 11 bases lay between the germline ends. CDR1 is SGHAT, CDR2 FQNNGV, per germline. The CDR3 spans 13 residues. The CDR3 DNA reads TGTGCCGGAGAGGGTAGCTCCTACAATGAGCAGTTCTTC. Translated: CAGEGSSYNEQFF. Complete variable domain (other parts from reference TRBV11-2 and TRBJ2-1): EAGVAQSPRYKIIEKRQSVAFWCNPISGHATLYWYQQILGQGPKLLIQFQNNGVVDDSQLPKDRFSAERLKGVDSTLKIQPAKLEDSAVYLCAGEGSSYNEQFFGPGTRLTVL.

The V and J genes are TRBV19 and TRBJ2-3, with 14 positions matching TRBD2. Trimming removed 10 bases from V and 4 bases from J; junction bases left unmatched: 13. Germline V lookup: CDR1 LNHDA, CDR2 SQIVND (reference sequence). CDR3 length: 17 residues. This CDR3 reads CAMIVTSGGAWPDTQYF. The CDR3 coding sequence is TGTGCCATGATTGTGACTAGCGGGGGGGCCTGGCCAGATACGCAGTATTTT.

The chain has TRBV30 and TRBJ2-3, with a tentative D call TRBD2 (6 bases). The CDR3 sequence is 15 residues long. From germline, CDR1 is GTSNPN and CDR2 SVGIG (reference sequence). V was pared by 7 bases and J by 1 base, with 18 bases between. The DNA of the CDR3 is TGTGCCTCGCCCGGCGGGATGAGAGGCACAGATACGCAGTATTTT. Translated: CASPGGMRGTDTQYF.